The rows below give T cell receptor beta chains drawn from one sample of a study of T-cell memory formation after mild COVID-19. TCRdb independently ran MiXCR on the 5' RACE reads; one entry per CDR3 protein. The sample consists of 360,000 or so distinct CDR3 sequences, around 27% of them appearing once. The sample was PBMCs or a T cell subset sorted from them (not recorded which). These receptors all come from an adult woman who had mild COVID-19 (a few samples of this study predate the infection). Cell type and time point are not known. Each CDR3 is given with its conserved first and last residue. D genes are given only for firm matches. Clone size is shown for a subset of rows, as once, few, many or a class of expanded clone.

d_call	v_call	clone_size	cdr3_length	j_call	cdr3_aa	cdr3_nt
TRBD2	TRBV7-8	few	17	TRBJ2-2	CASSLELAGGGTGELFF	TGTGCCAGCAGCTTAGAACTAGCGGGAGGGGGCACCGGGGAGCTGTTTTTT
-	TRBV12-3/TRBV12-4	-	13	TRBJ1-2	CASSPDGIYGYTF	TGTGCCAGCAGCCCGGACGGAATATATGGCTACACCTTC
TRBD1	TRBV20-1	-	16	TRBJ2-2	CSARVTGTGDTGELFF	TGCAGTGCTAGAGTAACCGGGACAGGGGACACCGGGGAGCTGTTTTTT
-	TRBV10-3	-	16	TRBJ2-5	CAISDGGQALGETQYF	TGTGCCATCAGTGACGGGGGACAAGCCCTTGGAGAGACCCAGTACTTC
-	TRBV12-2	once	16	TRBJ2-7	CASRLARRDRAWEQYF	TGTGCAAGTCGCTTAGCCCGGAGGGACAGGGCCTGGGAGCAGTACTTC
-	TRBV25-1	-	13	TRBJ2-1	CASSDTGRGEQFF	TGTGCCAGCAGTGATACAGGTAGGGGTGAGCAGTTCTTC
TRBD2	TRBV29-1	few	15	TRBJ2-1	CSVAYRLAGYNEQFF	TGCAGCGTGGCTTATAGGCTAGCGGGCTACAATGAGCAGTTCTTC
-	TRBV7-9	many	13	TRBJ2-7	CASSQSPRDEQYF	TGTGCCAGCAGCCAAAGCCCGAGAGACGAGCAGTACTTC
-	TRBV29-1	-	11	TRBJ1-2	CSALGGYGYTF	TGCAGCGCCCTGGGAGGGTATGGCTACACCTTC
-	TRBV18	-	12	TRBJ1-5	CASSSGNQPQHF	TGTGCCAGCTCATCAGGCAATCAGCCCCAGCATTTT
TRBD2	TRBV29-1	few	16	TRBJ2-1	CSVEGLAGVFRYEQFF	TGCAGCGTTGAAGGCCTAGCGGGAGTCTTCCGCTATGAGCAGTTCTTC
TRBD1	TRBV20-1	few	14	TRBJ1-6	CSAHPGQGYSPLHF	TGCAGTGCGCACCCGGGACAGGGTTATTCACCCCTCCACTTT